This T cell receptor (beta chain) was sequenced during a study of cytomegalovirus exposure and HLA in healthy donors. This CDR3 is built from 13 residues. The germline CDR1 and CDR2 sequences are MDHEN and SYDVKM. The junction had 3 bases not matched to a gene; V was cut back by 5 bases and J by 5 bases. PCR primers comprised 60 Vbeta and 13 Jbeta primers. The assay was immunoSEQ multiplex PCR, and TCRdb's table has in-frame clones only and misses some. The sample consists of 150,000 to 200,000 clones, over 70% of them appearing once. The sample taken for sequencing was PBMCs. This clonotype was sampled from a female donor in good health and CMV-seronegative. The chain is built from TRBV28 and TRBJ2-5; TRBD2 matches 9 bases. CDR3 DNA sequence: TGTGCCAGCAGTAAAAGCGGGAGGGAGACCCAGTACTTC. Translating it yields CASSKSGRETQYF.